This TCR beta chain emerged from a study of T cell clonotyping in hematopoietic cell transplantation. Recipient blood drawn about 28 days pretransplant and days 30, 100, 180 after. Regarding the study as a whole: Without cell sorting, CD4 versus CD8 contributions remain unresolved. After transplant, recipient diversity fell while pathologically expanded clonotypes grew through day 180. Higher Inverse Simpson Index values in graft donor and pretransplant recipient predicted broader posttransplant TCR diversity.

As for this clone: Its target is not known.

Clones were read by immunoSEQ multiplex PCR, and TCRdb kept only the in-frame ones, dropping some. Among roughly 15,000 clones, roughly 84% were seen once, and the ten largest hold 4% to 5%. Germline V lookup: CDR1 MGHDK, CDR2 SYGVNS. This CDR3 is 12 amino acids long. The chain couples TRBV25-1 to TRBJ2-5; D not resolved. The J call is uncertain, as TRBJ2-7 better fits the DNA end. The origin of this receptor is a male patient aged 55 to 69 who had an allogeneic stem cell transplant from a related donor, so the T cells may come from the graft donor. Some clones in this sample may be carry-over from other donors' samples. The specimen was PBMCs, collected 100 days after allogeneic stem cell transplant. CDR3 protein: CASMLGADEQYF. CDR3 bases: TGTGCCAGCATGTTAGGTGCGGACGAGCAGTACTTC.